This TCR beta chain was sequenced for a study of identical twins. Whole-study findings and limits: In drawing conclusions, the study used cross-sectional statistical analysis and did not follow the same donors.

Through template switching, a universal primer site was introduced, and the cDNA contained unique molecular identifiers. TCRdb re-derived calls from the 5' RACE reads in MiXCR, one entry per CDR3 protein. Of nearly 250,000 distinct CDR3 sequences in the sample, about 7% are singletons; the top ten hold roughly 3.7%. Healthy Caucasians were all of the donors. V lost 0 bases and J lost 5, with 11 bases in between. This CDR3 spans 14 amino acids. Germline V gives CDR1 SGHRS, CDR2 YFSETQ. This clonotype was counted many times. The antigen remains undetermined. The same specimen was also included in a second study, on yellow fever vaccine responses in identical twins.

Sequenced input: memory (CD45RO+) T cells sorted from blood. The chain recombines TRBV5-1 with TRBJ2-5; no clear D gene. This clonotype was obtained from a woman aged 18-29 years in good health. CDR3 coding DNA: TGCGCCAGCAGCTTGGGAAATATCGGCGAGACCCAGTACTTC. Translating gives CASSLGNIGETQYF.